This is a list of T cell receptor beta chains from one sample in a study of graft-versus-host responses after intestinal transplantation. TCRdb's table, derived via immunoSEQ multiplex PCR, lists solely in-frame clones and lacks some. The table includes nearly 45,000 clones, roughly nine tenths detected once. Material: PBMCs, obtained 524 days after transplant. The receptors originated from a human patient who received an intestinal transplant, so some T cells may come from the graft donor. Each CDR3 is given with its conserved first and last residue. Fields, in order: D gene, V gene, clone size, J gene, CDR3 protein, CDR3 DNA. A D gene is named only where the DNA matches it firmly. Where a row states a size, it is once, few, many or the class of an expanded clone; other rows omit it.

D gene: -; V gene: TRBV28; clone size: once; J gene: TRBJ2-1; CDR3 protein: CASSLGFRYNEQFF; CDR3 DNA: TGTGCCAGCAGTTTAGGGTTCAGATACAATGAGCAGTTCTTC
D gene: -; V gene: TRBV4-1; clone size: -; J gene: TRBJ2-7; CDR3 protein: CASSQDGQTYEQYF; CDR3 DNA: TGCGCCAGCAGCCAAGACGGACAGACCTACGAGCAGTACTTC
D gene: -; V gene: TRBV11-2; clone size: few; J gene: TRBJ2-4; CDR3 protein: CASSPQGNIQYF; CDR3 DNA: TGTGCCAGCAGCCCCCAGGGGAACATTCAGTACTTC
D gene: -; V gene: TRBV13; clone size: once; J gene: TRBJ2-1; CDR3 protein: CASSLGRVTYNEQFF; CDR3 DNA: TGTGCCAGCAGCTTAGGGCGGGTAACCTACAATGAGCAGTTCTTC
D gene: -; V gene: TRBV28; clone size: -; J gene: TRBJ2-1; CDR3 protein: CASSQLSRAYNEQFF; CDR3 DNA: TGTGCCAGCAGCCAACTCTCCAGAGCGTACAATGAGCAGTTCTTC
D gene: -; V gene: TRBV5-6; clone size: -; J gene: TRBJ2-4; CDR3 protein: CASSLVGQGAKNIQYF; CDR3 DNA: TGTGCCAGCAGCTTGGTAGGGCAGGGAGCCAAAAACATTCAGTACTTC
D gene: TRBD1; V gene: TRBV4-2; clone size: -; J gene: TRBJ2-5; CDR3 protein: CASSQVGGQAQETQYF; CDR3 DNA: TGTGCCAGCAGCCAAGTCGGGGGACAGGCCCAAGAGACCCAGTACTTC
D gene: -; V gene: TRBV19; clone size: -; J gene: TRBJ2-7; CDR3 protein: CASSIARGREQYF; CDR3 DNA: TGTGCCAGTAGTATCGCCAGGGGCCGGGAGCAGTACTTC
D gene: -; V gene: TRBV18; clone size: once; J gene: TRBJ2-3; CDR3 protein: CASSPDGTDTQYF; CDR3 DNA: TGTGCCAGCTCACCCGACGGGACAGATACGCAGTATTTT
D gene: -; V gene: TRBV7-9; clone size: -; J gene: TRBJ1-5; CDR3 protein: CASSNQGGYNQPQHF; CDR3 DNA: TGTGCCAGCAGCAACCAAGGGGGGTACAATCAGCCCCAGCATTTT
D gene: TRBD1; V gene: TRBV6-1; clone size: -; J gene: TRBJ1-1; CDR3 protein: CASSQPTGGNTEAFF; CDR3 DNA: TGTGCCAGCAGCCAGCCGACAGGGGGGAACACTGAAGCTTTCTTT
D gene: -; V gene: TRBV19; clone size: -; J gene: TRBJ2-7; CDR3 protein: CASSNRDKSSYEQYF; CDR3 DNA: TGTGCCAGTAGTAACCGGGACAAGTCTTCCTACGAGCAGTACTTC
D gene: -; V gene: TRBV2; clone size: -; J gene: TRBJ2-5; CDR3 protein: CASGGETQYF; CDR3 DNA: TGTGCCAGCGGCGGAGAGACCCAGTACTTC
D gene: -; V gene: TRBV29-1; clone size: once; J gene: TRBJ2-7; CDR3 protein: CSVVSDVVYEQYF; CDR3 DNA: TGCAGCGTTGTTTCCGACGTGGTGTACGAGCAGTACTTC
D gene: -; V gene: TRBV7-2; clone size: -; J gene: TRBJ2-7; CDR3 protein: CASSQTSRYEQYF; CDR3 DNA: TGTGCCAGCAGCCAGACTAGTAGGTACGAGCAGTACTTC
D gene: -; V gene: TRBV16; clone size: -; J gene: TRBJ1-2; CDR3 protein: CASSRNSGANYGYTF; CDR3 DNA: TGTGCCAGCAGCCGCAACAGTGGGGCTAACTATGGCTACACCTTC